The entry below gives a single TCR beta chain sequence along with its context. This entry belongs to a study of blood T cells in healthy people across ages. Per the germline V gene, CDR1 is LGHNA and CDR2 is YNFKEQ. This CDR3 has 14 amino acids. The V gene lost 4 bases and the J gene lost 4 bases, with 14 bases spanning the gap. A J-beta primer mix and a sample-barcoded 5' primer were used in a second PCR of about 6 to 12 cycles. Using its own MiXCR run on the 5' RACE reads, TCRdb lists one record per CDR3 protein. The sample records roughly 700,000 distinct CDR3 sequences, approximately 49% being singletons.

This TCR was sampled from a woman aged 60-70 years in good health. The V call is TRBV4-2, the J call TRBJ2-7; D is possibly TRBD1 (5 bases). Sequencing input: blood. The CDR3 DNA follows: TGTGCCAGCAGCCTACCGACAGATCCGTACGAGCAGTACTTC. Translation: CASSLPTDPYEQYF.